The 5 T cell receptor beta chains reported below all come from one sample, sequenced in a study of cytomegalovirus exposure and HLA in healthy donors (dated 2017 in TCRdb). Library preparation used the immunoSEQ multiplex PCR assay. For the multiplex PCR, a mixture combining 60 forward primers for TCR Vbeta segments and 13 reverse primers for TCR Jbeta segments was used. Drawn from immuneACCESS, this table holds only the in-frame rearrangements with V and J called that TCRdb kept. Clones are partly lost; checked studies trace under half to an unresolved V gene and leave the rest unexplained. In all, the sample holds about 160,000 clones, and roughly 79% of those were seen once. Around 13% of the sample belongs to the ten largest clones. The specimen sequenced was PBMCs. The source of these receptors is a woman aged 45-59 years in good health and CMV-seronegative.

The chain employs TRBV5-1 and TRBJ2-7; 9 nucleotides match TRBD1. Per the germline V gene, CDR1 is SGHRS and CDR2 is YFSETQ. This CDR3 contains 13 residues. V lost 6 bases to trimming and J lost 5 bases; unmatched junction nucleotides: 6. CDR3 residues: CASIDGTGNEQYF. The CDR3 DNA reads TGCGCCAGCATCGACGGGACAGGGAACGAGCAGTACTTC.

There are a few counts of this clone. V gene TRBV27 combines with J gene TRBJ2-1, with D possibly being TRBD1 (6 bases). The CDR3 has 16 amino acids. Germline V lookup: CDR1 MNHEY, CDR2 SMNVEV (reference sequence). The ends were cut back, 3 bases at V and 6 bases at J, with 18 bases in the middle. CDR3 coding DNA: TGTGCCAGCAGTTTTAAGGAACAGGGCAGAGGCAATGAGCAGTTCTTC. Its translation is CASSFKEQGRGNEQFF.

This chain joins TRBV7-9 and TRBJ2-7; D gene ambiguous. The CDR3 has 13 amino acids. The V and J ends lost 5 bases and 7 bases respectively, with 15 bases between them. Germline V CDR1 and CDR2: SEHNR, FQNEAQ (reference sequence). The CDR3 DNA reads as TGTGCCAGCAGCAAGGATCCGACGAGGGAGCAGTACTTC. Translated: CASSKDPTREQYF.

The chain recombines TRBV19 with TRBJ1-1; D possibly corresponds to TRBD1 (6 bases). Between the trimmed V and J ends, which lost 4 bases and 1 base, there was a span of 10 bases. CDR1 and CDR2 (germline): LNHDA, SQIVND (reference sequence). This CDR3 is 14 amino acids long. The CDR3, as DNA: TGTGCCAGTAGTAGGGACACCACGAACACTGAAGCTTTCTTT. Its translation: CASSRDTTNTEAFF.

This clone has only one observation. CDR3 region: CASSLGQGRQFF. In nucleotides, the CDR3 is TGTGCCAGCAGCCTCGGACAGGGAAGGCAGTTCTTC. The chain combines TRBV11-2 with TRBJ2-1; 8 bases are a match to TRBD1. Trimming at V came to 5 bases and at J to 12 bases, leaving 6 bases not matched to a gene. The CDR3 length is 12 residues. The V gene's germline CDR1 is SGHAT and CDR2 FQNNGV.